This T cell receptor (beta chain) was identified in a study of blood T cell repertoires in COVID-19. The wider study: Samples came from the United States, Italy and Spain, spanning acute and convalescent COVID-19.

With 8 bases clipped from V and 3 bases from J, the junction kept 13 bases outside the gene matches. Germline CDR1 MNHNY, CDR2 SVGAGI (reference sequence). CDR3 size: 15 residues. As originally analysed: Amplifying reference gene primers gave estimates of nucleated cell counts. Method: immunoSEQ multiplex PCR; TCRdb's copy keeps in-frame clones and lacks some. That table furnishes V, J and clone size, whereas the DNA furnished D and trimming. The sample records 55,000 to 85,000 clones, approximately 83% being singletons. The material sequenced was peripheral blood. The clonotype originates from a human donor in a cohort sampled during active COVID-19. The chain joins TRBV6-6 to TRBJ2-7, with 7 bases that match TRBD1. The CDR3 coding sequence is TGTGCCAGCGAATGGCGGCGGGCAGGGGGCTACGAGCAGTACTTC. It encodes CASEWRRAGGYEQYF.